The 3 T cell receptor beta chains below were found in one sample sequenced in a study of T cell changes during pregnancy in multiple sclerosis. The repertoire was sequenced with immunoSEQ multiplex PCR; TCRdb's copy has only in-frame clones and lacks some. This repertoire shows about 59,000 clones, around 93% found once; its top ten account for 0.36%. Sequencing used CD4+ T cells from peripheral blood mononuclear cells, obtained before pregnancy. The receptors here all came from a female donor with multiple sclerosis, enrolled in a pregnancy study.

The gene calls are TRBV7-2 and TRBJ2-1; maybe TRBD2 (6 bases). CDR1 and CDR2 from the germline V gene are SGHTA and FQGNSA. The V and J ends lost 5 bases and 10 bases respectively, with 12 bases between them. The CDR3 has 12 residues. In DNA, the CDR3 is TGTGCCAGCAGCCGCCGCGGGGTCGAGCAGTTCTTC. Amino acid sequence: CASSRRGVEQFF.

The chain has TRBV30 and TRBJ2-7, with D maybe TRBD2 (6 bases). Germline loops: CDR1 GTSNPN, CDR2 SVGIG (reference sequence). This CDR3 contains 12 residues. Trimming pared 4 bases from V and 5 bases from J, leaving 12 bases between. The CDR3 DNA sequence: TGTGCCTGGACTCGGGGGAGTGACGAGCAGTACTTC. Protein sequence: CAWTRGSDEQYF.

The rearrangement uses TRBV15 and TRBJ1-2; 9 bases are shared with TRBD1. J was trimmed by 8 bases and V by 3 bases; bases with no gene match: 10. The CDR3 contains 15 residues. Germline V gene lookup returns CDR1 LNHNV and CDR2 YYDKDF (reference sequence). CDR3 region: CATSSGDRDLEGYTF. CDR3 sequence (DNA): TGTGCCACCAGCAGTGGGGACAGGGACCTCGAGGGCTACACCTTC.